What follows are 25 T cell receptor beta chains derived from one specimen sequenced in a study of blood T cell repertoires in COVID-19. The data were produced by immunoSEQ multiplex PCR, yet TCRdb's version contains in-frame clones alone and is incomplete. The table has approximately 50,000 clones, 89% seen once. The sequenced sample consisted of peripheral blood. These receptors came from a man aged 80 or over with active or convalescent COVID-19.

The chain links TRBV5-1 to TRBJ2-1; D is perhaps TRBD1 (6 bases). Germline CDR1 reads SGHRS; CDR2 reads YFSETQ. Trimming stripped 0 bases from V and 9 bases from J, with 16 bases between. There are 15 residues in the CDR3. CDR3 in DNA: TGCGCCAGCAGCTTGGTAACAGGGTCTTGGGGTGAGCAGTTCTTC. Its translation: CASSLVTGSWGEQFF.

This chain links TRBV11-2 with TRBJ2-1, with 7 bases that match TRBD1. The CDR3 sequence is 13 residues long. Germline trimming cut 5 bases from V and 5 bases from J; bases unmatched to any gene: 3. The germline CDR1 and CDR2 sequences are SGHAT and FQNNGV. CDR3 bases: TGTGCCAGCAGCCAGGGACAGAACAATGAGCAGTTCTTC. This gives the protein CASSQGQNNEQFF.

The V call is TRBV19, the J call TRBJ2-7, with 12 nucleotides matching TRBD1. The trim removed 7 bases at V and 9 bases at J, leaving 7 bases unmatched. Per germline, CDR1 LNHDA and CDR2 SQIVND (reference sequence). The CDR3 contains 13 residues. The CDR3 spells CASIGTGGSMQYF. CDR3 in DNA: TGTGCCAGTATTGGGACAGGGGGCTCTATGCAGTACTTC. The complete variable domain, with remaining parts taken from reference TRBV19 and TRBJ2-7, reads DGGITQSPKYLFRKEGQNVTLSCEQNLNHDAMYWYRQDPGQGLRLIYYSQIVNDFQKGDIAEGYSVSREKKESFPLTVTSAQKNPTAFYLCASIGTGGSMQYFGPGTRLTVT.

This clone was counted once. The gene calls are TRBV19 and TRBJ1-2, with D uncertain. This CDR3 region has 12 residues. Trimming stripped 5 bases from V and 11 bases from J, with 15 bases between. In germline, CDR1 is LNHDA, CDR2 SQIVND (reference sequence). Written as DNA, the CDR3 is TGTGCCAGTAGTGACACGGGAAGAAGTTACACCTTC. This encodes CASSDTGRSYTF.

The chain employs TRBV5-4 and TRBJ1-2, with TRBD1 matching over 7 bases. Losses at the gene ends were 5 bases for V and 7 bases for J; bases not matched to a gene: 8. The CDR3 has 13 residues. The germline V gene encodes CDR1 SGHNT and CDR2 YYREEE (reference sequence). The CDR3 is CASSSTGARGYTF. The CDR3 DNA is TGTGCCAGCAGTTCAACAGGGGCGCGTGGCTACACCTTC.

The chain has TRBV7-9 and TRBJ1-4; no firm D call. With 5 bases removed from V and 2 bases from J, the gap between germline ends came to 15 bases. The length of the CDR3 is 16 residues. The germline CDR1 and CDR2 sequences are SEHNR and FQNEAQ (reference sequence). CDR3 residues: CASSINSGGTNEKLFF. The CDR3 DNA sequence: TGTGCCAGCAGCATCAACAGCGGCGGGACTAATGAAAAACTGTTTTTT.

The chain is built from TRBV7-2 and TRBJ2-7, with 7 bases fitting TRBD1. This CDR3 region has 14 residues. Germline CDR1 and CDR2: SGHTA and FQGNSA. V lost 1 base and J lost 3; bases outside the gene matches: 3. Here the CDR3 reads CASSLGRQGYEQYF. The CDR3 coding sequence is TGTGCCAGCAGCTTAGGCCGACAGGGCTACGAGCAGTACTTC.

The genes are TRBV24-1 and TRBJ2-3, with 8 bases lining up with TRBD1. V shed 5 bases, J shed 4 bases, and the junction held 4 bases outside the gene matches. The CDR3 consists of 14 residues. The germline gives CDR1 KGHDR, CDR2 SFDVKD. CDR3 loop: CATSGTTGADTQYF. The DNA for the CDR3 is TGTGCCACCAGTGGTACGACAGGGGCAGATACGCAGTATTTT.

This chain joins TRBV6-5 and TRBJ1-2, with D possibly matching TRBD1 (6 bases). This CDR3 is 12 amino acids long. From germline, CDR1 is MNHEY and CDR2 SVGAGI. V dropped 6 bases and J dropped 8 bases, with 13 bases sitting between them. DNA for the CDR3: TGTGCCAGCAGCGGTGACAGGCCCGGCTACACCTTC. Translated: CASSGDRPGYTF.

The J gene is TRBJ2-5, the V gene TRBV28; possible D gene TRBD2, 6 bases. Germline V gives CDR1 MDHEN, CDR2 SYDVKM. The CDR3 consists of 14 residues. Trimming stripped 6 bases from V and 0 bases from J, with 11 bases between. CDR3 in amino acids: CASSLGGYQETQYF. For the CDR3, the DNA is TGTGCCAGCAGCCTGGGGGGTTACCAAGAGACCCAGTACTTC.

As DNA, the CDR3 is TGTGCCAGCAGCTTAGGGGGGGCTCAGAACGAGCAGTACTTC. Residues: CASSLGGAQNEQYF. V and J are TRBV7-3 and TRBJ2-7; D is perhaps TRBD2 (7 bases). Germline assignment: CDR1 SGHTA and CDR2 FQGTGA. CDR3 length: 14 amino acids. V was trimmed by 2 bases and J by 5 bases, leaving 13 bases between them.

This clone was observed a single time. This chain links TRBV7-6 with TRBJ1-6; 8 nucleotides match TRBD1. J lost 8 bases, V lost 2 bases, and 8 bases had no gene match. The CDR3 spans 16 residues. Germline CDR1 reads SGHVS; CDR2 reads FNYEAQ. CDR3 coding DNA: TGTGCCAGCAGCTTAACCCAGGGGGCCTCTTATTCACCCCTCCACTTT. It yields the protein CASSLTQGASYSPLHF.

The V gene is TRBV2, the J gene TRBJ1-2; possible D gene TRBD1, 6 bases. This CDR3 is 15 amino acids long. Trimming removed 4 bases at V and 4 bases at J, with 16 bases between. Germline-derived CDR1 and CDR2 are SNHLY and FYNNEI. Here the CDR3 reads CASSVRTEQPYGYTF. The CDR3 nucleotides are TGTGCCAGCAGTGTTAGGACAGAGCAACCCTATGGCTACACCTTC.

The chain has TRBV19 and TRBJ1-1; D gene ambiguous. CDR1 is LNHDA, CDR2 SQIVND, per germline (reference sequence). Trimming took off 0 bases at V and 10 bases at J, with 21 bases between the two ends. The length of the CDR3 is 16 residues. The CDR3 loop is CASSIDPGVRRGRAFF. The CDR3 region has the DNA TGTGCCAGTAGTATAGATCCTGGCGTGCGACGGGGTAGAGCTTTCTTT. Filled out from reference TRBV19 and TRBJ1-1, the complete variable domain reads DGGITQSPKYLFRKEGQNVTLSCEQNLNHDAMYWYRQDPGQGLRLIYYSQIVNDFQKGDIAEGYSVSREKKESFPLTVTSAQKNPTAFYLCASSIDPGVRRGRAFFGQGTRLTVV.

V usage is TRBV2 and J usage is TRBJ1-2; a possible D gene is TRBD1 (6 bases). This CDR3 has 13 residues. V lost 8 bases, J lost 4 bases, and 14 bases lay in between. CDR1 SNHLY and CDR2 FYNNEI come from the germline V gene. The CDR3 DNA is TGTGCCAGCGGGGAACAGGGCTTCTATGGCTACACCTTC. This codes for CASGEQGFYGYTF.

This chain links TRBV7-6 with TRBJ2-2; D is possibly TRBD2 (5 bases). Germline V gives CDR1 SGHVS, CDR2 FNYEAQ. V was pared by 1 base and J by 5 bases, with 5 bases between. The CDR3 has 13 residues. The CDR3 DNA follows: TGTGCCAGCAGCTTAGGGGAGACCGGGGAGCTGTTTTTT. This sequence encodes CASSLGETGELFF.

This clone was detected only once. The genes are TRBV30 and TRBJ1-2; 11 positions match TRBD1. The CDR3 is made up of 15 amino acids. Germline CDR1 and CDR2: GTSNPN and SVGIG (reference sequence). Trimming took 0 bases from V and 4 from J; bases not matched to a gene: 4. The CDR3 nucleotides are TGTGCCTGGAGTGTCATAGGACAGGGGGCCTATGGCTACACCTTC. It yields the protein CAWSVIGQGAYGYTF.

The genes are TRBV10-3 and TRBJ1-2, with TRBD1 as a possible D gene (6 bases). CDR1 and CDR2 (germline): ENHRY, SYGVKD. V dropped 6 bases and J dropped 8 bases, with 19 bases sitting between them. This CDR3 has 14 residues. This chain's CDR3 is CAISPERGSAGYTF. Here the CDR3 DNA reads TGTGCCATCAGCCCTGAGAGGGGGTCGGCCGGCTACACCTTC.

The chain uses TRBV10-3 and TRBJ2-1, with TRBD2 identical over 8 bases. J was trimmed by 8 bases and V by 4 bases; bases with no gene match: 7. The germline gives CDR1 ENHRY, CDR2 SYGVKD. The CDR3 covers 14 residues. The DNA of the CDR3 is TGTGCCATCAGTGGGACGGGAGGGCCCTATGAGCAGTTCTTC. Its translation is CAISGTGGPYEQFF.

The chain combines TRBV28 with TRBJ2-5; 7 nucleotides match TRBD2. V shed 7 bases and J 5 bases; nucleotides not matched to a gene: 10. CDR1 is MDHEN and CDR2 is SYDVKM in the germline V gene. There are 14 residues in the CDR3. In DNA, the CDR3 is TGTGCCAGCATGACTAGCAGGGAGCGGGAGACCCAGTACTTC. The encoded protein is CASMTSRERETQYF. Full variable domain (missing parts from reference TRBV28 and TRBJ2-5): DVKVTQSSRYLVKRTGEKVFLECVQDMDHENMFWYRQDPGLGLRLIYFSYDVKMKEKGDIPEGYSVSREKKERFSLILESASTNQTSMYLCASMTSRERETQYFGPGTRLLVL.

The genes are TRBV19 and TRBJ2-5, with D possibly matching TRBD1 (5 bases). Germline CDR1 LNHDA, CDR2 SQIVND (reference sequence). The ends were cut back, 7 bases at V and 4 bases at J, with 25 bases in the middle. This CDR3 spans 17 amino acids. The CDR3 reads CASNNPWGRMSGETQYF. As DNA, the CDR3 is TGTGCCAGTAACAATCCCTGGGGCCGAATGTCAGGAGAGACCCAGTACTTC.

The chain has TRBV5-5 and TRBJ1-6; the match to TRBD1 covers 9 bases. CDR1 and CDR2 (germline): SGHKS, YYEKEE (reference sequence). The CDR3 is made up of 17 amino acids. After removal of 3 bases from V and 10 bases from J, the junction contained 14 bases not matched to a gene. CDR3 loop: CASSSPGGTGRRSPLHF. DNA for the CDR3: TGTGCCAGCAGCTCCCCCGGGGGGACAGGGAGACGGTCACCCCTCCACTTT.

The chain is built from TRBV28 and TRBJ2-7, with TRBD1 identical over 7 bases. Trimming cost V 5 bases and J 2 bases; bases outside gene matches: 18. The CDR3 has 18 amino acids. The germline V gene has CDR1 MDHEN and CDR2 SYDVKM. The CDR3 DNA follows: TGTGCCAGCAGTACCCGCCGGGGACAGCCTATTAGGACCTACGAGCAGTACTTC. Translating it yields CASSTRRGQPIRTYEQYF.

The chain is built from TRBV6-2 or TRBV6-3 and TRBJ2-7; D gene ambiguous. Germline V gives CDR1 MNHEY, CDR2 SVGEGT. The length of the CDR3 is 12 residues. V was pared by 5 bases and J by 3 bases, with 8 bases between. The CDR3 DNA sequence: TGTGCCAGCAGTATAAGCTACTACGAGCAGTACTTC. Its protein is CASSISYYEQYF.

CDR3 coding DNA: TGTGCCAGTAGTGGAGGACAGATTAATCAGCCCCAGCATTTT. This translates into CASSGGQINQPQHF. The chain employs TRBV19 and TRBJ1-5, with D perhaps TRBD1 (6 bases). Trimming stripped 5 bases from V and 4 bases from J, with 12 bases between. CDR1 and CDR2 (germline): LNHDA, SQIVND (reference sequence). This CDR3 is built from 14 residues. Looking up the rest from reference TRBV19 and TRBJ1-5 gives the full variable domain: DGGITQSPKYLFRKEGQNVTLSCEQNLNHDAMYWYRQDPGQGLRLIYYSQIVNDFQKGDIAEGYSVSREKKESFPLTVTSAQKNPTAFYLCASSGGQINQPQHFGDGTRLSIL.